This is a list of T cell receptor beta chains from one sample in a study of blood T cell repertoires in COVID-19. Assay used: immunoSEQ multiplex PCR; TCRdb lists only in-frame clones, some missing. Among roughly 38,000 clones listed, approximately 80% were seen once. Sequenced: peripheral blood. Every receptor here comes from a man between 60 and 75 years old in a cohort sampled during active COVID-19. Both conserved end residues are part of each CDR3. D genes are given only for firm matches. Clone sizes are given selectively: once, few, many, or a class where the clone is expanded.

size: once
D: TRBD2
V: TRBV20-1
J: TRBJ2-5
DNA: TGCAGTGCTAGTGCAGCGGGAGCACCTGTACGACAAGAGACCCAGTACTTC
CDR3: CSASAAGAPVRQETQYF

size: NA
D: NA
V: TRBV27
J: TRBJ2-7
DNA: TGTGCCAGCAGTTTTTCGACAGGCCCAACCTACGAGCAGTACTTC
CDR3: CASSFSTGPTYEQYF

size: NA
D: TRBD1
V: TRBV3-1/TRBV3-2
J: TRBJ1-1
DNA: TGTGCCAGCAGCCGGGGACAGGGACTAACTTTCTTT
CDR3: CASSRGQGLTFF

size: once
D: NA
V: TRBV6-6
J: TRBJ2-5
DNA: TGTGCCAGCCTATTACAGGGACAAGAGACCCAGTACTTC
CDR3: CASLLQGQETQYF

size: NA
D: NA
V: TRBV4-3
J: TRBJ2-1
DNA: TGCGCCAGCAGCCAAGATCAAGCGTCAAGTTCCTACAATGAGCAGTTCTTC
CDR3: CASSQDQASSSYNEQFF

size: NA
D: NA
V: TRBV13
J: TRBJ2-2
DNA: TGTGCCAGCAGCTTAGGACCTGGACAGAGACTAACCGGGGAGCTGTTTTTT
CDR3: CASSLGPGQRLTGELFF

size: NA
D: NA
V: TRBV5-1
J: TRBJ2-7
DNA: TGCGCCAGCAGCTTGTCCTCCCTGGCCCAGCAGGGAGAGCAGTACTTC
CDR3: CASSLSSLAQQGEQYF

size: few
D: TRBD2
V: TRBV6-5
J: TRBJ2-7
DNA: TGTGCCAGCAGGGGACTATCTACCTACGAGCAGTACTTC
CDR3: CASRGLSTYEQYF

size: NA
D: NA
V: TRBV19
J: TRBJ1-1
DNA: TGTGCCAGTAGCCCATACAGGGAAAGAGCTTTCTTT
CDR3: CASSPYRERAFF

size: NA
D: NA
V: TRBV4-3
J: TRBJ1-3
DNA: TGCGCCAGCAGCCAAGATCCGGGAGCGATTCACTCTGGAAACACCATATATTTT
CDR3: CASSQDPGAIHSGNTIYF

size: few
D: TRBD2
V: TRBV2
J: TRBJ2-7
DNA: TGTGCCAGCACCGGGACTAGCTACTCCTACGAGCAGTACTTC
CDR3: CASTGTSYSYEQYF

size: NA
D: NA
V: TRBV5-1
J: TRBJ2-2
DNA: TGCGCCAGCATGAACACAGGAACCGGGGAGCTGTTTTTT
CDR3: CASMNTGTGELFF

size: NA
D: TRBD2
V: TRBV11-3
J: TRBJ2-3
DNA: TGTGCCAGCACCCCCGGGGGGACCACAGATACGCAGTATTTT
CDR3: CASTPGGTTDTQYF

size: NA
D: NA
V: TRBV5-4
J: TRBJ2-3
DNA: TGTGCCAGCAGCTCGGGATTTCGCACAGATACGCAGTATTTT
CDR3: CASSSGFRTDTQYF

size: once
D: NA
V: TRBV6-6
J: TRBJ1-2
DNA: TGTGCCAGCAGCACCAAACCTCGACAGGAGAACTATGGCTACACCTTC
CDR3: CASSTKPRQENYGYTF

size: NA
D: TRBD1
V: TRBV15
J: TRBJ2-7
DNA: TGTGCCACCAGCAACCGGGACAGGGTAGACGAGCAGTACTTC
CDR3: CATSNRDRVDEQYF

size: NA
D: TRBD1
V: TRBV30
J: TRBJ1-5
DNA: TGTGCCTGGAGCTATAGGACAGGGATGAGCAATCAGCCCCAGCATTTT
CDR3: CAWSYRTGMSNQPQHF

size: NA
D: TRBD1
V: TRBV27
J: TRBJ2-7
DNA: TGTGCCAGCAGTTTATATGGACAGGGATCCTACGAGCAGTACTTC
CDR3: CASSLYGQGSYEQYF

size: NA
D: TRBD2
V: TRBV7-2
J: TRBJ2-1
DNA: TGTGCCAGCAGAGTCGGGACTAGCGGCGCCAATGAGCAGTTCTTC
CDR3: CASRVGTSGANEQFF

size: once
D: TRBD1
V: TRBV4-3
J: TRBJ1-2
DNA: TGCGCCAGCAGCCATACTCCGGGACAGGGAGGCTACACCTTC
CDR3: CASSHTPGQGGYTF

size: NA
D: NA
V: TRBV6-1
J: TRBJ2-6
DNA: TGTGCCAGCAGTGAAGCGAGCCAGGGGTATGGGGCCAACGTCCTGACTTTC
CDR3: CASSEASQGYGANVLTF

size: NA
D: TRBD1
V: TRBV15
J: TRBJ2-1
DNA: TGTGCCACCAGCAAGGGACAGGGGGACAATGAGCAGTTCTTC
CDR3: CATSKGQGDNEQFF

size: NA
D: TRBD1
V: TRBV6-6
J: TRBJ1-2
DNA: TGTGCCAGCAGTTACTCGGACCGACAGGGTTATTATGGCTACACCTTC
CDR3: CASSYSDRQGYYGYTF

size: NA
D: NA
V: TRBV19
J: TRBJ2-2
DNA: TGTGCCAGTAGTATAAGAGAGAACACCGGGGAGCTGTTTTTT
CDR3: CASSIRENTGELFF

size: once
D: TRBD2
V: TRBV5-1
J: TRBJ2-1
DNA: TGCGCCAGCAGGCCGGGACTAGCGGGATGGGGTGGGGATGAGCAGTTCTTC
CDR3: CASRPGLAGWGGDEQFF

size: NA
D: TRBD2
V: TRBV12-3/TRBV12-4
J: TRBJ2-5
DNA: TGTGCCAGCAGTTTGCTAGCGGGAGAGACCCAGTACTTC
CDR3: CASSLLAGETQYF

size: NA
D: NA
V: TRBV18
J: TRBJ2-3
DNA: TGTGCCAGCTCACCAGGGGGGACCACAGATACGCAGTATTTT
CDR3: CASSPGGTTDTQYF

size: NA
D: NA
V: TRBV19
J: TRBJ1-2
DNA: TGTGCCAGTAGTATACACAGCTATGGCTACACCTTC
CDR3: CASSIHSYGYTF

size: NA
D: NA
V: TRBV25-1
J: TRBJ2-1
DNA: TGTGCCAGCAGTGAGAAACTAGACTATTTTAGCGAGCAGTTCTTC
CDR3: CASSEKLDYFSEQFF

size: NA
D: NA
V: TRBV1
J: TRBJ2-7
DNA: TGCACCAGCAGGGTGACAGGGGTTTTAGAGCAGTACTTC
CDR3: CTSRVTGVLEQYF

size: NA
D: NA
V: TRBV6-5
J: TRBJ2-7
DNA: TGTGCCAGCAGGTTCGAGTTCCCAGAGCAGTACTTC
CDR3: CASRFEFPEQYF

size: NA
D: NA
V: TRBV9
J: TRBJ1-2
DNA: TGTGCCAGCAGCCCCACCCCGGGCAGGGGTAATGGCTACACCTTC
CDR3: CASSPTPGRGNGYTF

size: NA
D: TRBD1
V: TRBV28
J: TRBJ2-7
DNA: TGTGCCAGCAGTTTATGGAGACAGGGGGCGAGAGAGCAGTACTTC
CDR3: CASSLWRQGAREQYF

size: NA
D: NA
V: TRBV7-2
J: TRBJ2-2
DNA: TGTGCCAGCAGCTTGGTTCGGGACGGGGAGCTGTTTTTT
CDR3: CASSLVRDGELFF

size: NA
D: NA
V: TRBV6-5
J: TRBJ1-5
DNA: TGTGCCAGCAGTTACGTGGGGGGTCAGCCCCAGCATTTT
CDR3: CASSYVGGQPQHF